The 8 T cell receptor beta chains below come from one sample, sequenced in a study of T cell repertoires in cytomegalovirus infection. For these TCRs, the target antigens are not known. TCRdb reprocessed the reads with MiXCR, giving one entry per CDR3 protein. The table shows about 890,000 distinct CDR3 sequences, with about a third occurring only once. Sequencing was performed on cultured CD8+ T cells from PBMCs, taken from culture after CMV antigen stimulation. The receptors here all came from a human donor in good health (CMV status not recorded). Some clones in this sample may be carry-over from other donors' samples.

This clonotype was detected only a few times. This chain connects TRBV4-3 to TRBJ1-4; no definite D call. CDR3 length equals 15 residues. Trimming shortened V by 1 base and J by 8 bases, and 14 bases separated the two germline ends. The V gene's germline CDR1 is LGHNA and CDR2 YSLEER. The CDR3 is CASSQVRQLGEKLFF. The DNA for the CDR3 is TGCGCCAGCAGCCAAGTGCGTCAACTCGGGGAAAAACTGTTTTTT.

The genes are TRBV5-6 and TRBJ2-2; D might be TRBD1 (6 bases). From germline, CDR1 is SGHDT and CDR2 YYEEEE. The V end lost 1 base, the J end lost 1 base, and 11 bases lay between the germline ends. The CDR3 loop spans 16 amino acids. CDR3 nucleotide sequence: TGTGCCAGCAGCTTGAGCGTCAGGGGGAACACCGGGGAGCTGTTTTTT. It is translated as CASSLSVRGNTGELFF. Using reference TRBV5-6 and TRBJ2-2 for the parts outside the CDR3, the full variable domain is DAGVTQSPTHLIKTRGQQVTLRCSPKSGHDTVSWYQQALGQGPQFIFQYYEEEERQRGNFPDRFSGHQFPNYSSELNVNALLLGDSALYLCASSLSVRGNTGELFFGEGSRLTVL.

This clonotype was observed a handful of times. The V and J genes are TRBV7-6 and TRBJ2-1, with 7 nucleotides matching TRBD2. Germline CDR1 reads SGHVS; CDR2 reads FNYEAQ. This CDR3 is 17 amino acids long. V gave up 0 bases and J gave up 8 bases; unmatched junction bases: 13. CDR3 in DNA: TGTGCCAGCAGCTTAGCCGGACCTGGACTAGGGGTTTATGAGCAGTTCTTC. As protein: CASSLAGPGLGVYEQFF.

This clonotype was detected many times. The V and J genes are TRBV12-3 or TRBV12-4 and TRBJ1-5; 7 bases agree with TRBD1. This CDR3 spans 16 amino acids. V shed 6 bases, J shed 5 bases, and the junction held 13 bases outside the gene matches. The CDR3: CASSPWSRDSYQPQHF. The CDR3 coding sequence is TGTGCCAGCAGCCCCTGGTCCCGGGACAGTTATCAGCCCCAGCATTTT.

This sequence joins TRBV20-1 and TRBJ1-1, with D possibly being TRBD1 (6 bases). V was trimmed by 5 bases and J by 8 bases, leaving 15 bases between them. Per germline, CDR1 DFQATT and CDR2 SNEGSKA (reference sequence). The CDR3 runs to 12 residues. The CDR3 spells CSAEGGSEEAFF. The CDR3 bases are TGCAGTGCTGAGGGGGGTTCCGAGGAAGCTTTCTTT.

This clonotype turned up a few times. The chain employs TRBV5-1 and TRBJ1-1, with a tentative D call TRBD1 (6 bases). Germline CDR1 SGHRS, CDR2 YFSETQ. This CDR3 has 15 residues. The V and J ends lost 0 bases and 1 base respectively, with 10 bases between them. This CDR3 reads CASSLGGAPNTEAFF. The CDR3 DNA reads TGCGCCAGCAGCTTGGGGGGGGCCCCGAACACTGAAGCTTTCTTT.

This clonotype has just a few counts. V and J are TRBV4-3 and TRBJ2-7; D is perhaps TRBD2 (5 bases). Germline V CDR1 and CDR2: LGHNA, YSLEER. The length of the CDR3 is 13 residues. V was cut by 0 bases and J by 5 bases, with 8 bases left in between. The CDR3 is CASSQEPGDEQYV. CDR3 bases: TGCGCCAGCAGCCAAGAACCCGGGGACGAGCAGTACGTC.

This clonotype has only a few counts. The V gene is TRBV2, the J gene TRBJ1-3; D is undetermined. Between the trimmed V and J ends, which lost 6 bases and 1 base, there was a span of 13 bases. CDR1 is SNHLY, CDR2 FYNNEI, per germline. CDR3 size: 15 residues. Written as DNA, the CDR3 is TGTGCCAGCAGCGAGACGGGGTATTCTGGAAACACCATATATTTT. Its protein is CASSETGYSGNTIYF.